This TCR beta chain was captured in a study of cytomegalovirus exposure and HLA in healthy donors. The V end lost 6 bases, the J end lost 0 bases, and 15 bases lay between the germline ends. This CDR3 has 15 residues. Germline CDR1 is SGHVS and CDR2 is FNYEAQ. General study findings and limits: Cytomegalovirus-associated status was assigned to about 180 TCR beta chains.

Assay used: immunoSEQ multiplex PCR; TCRdb lists only in-frame clones, some missing. This table holds more than 110,000 clones, about 95% found once. Concerning this clone itself: Its antigen remains unknown.

The clonotype was recovered from a man younger than 35 in good health and CMV-seropositive. What was sequenced was PBMCs. This rearrangement joins TRBV7-6 to TRBJ2-7; D unclear. For the CDR3, the DNA is TGTGCCAGCAGATGCGGAGTATCTCCCTCCTACGAGCAGTACTTC. It is translated as CASRCGVSPSYEQYF. The whole variable domain, remainder taken from reference TRBV7-6 and TRBJ2-7, is GAGVSQSPRYKVTKRGQDVALRCDPISGHVSLYWYRQALGQGPEFLTYFNYEAQQDKSGLPNDRFSAERPEGSISTLTIQRTEQRDSAMYRCASRCGVSPSYEQYFGPGTRLTVT.